The source of this TCR beta chain is a study of T cell clonality in common variable immunodeficiency (dated by TCRdb to the mid-2010s). The investigation overall reported the following: Even though DNA input was equal, the average per sample came to some 90,000 unique sequences for controls compared with some 29,000 for CVID samples. Reportedly, TCRbeta sequences from CVID had fewer deletions and N-nucleotide insertions, and highly modified clones with 13 or more V deletions were absent from CVID. TCRbeta clonality was higher in CVID subjects than in healthy controls (t-test p = 0.018), and the increase was most characteristic of about a third of subjects. Healthy controls shared more TCRbeta clones with each other than CVID subjects shared among themselves (p < 0.0001). It was noted by the authors that sequencing of the repertoires of T cell subpopulations would be needed to clarify the cause of the increased clonality in CVID. Correlations of repertoire features with clinical complications were constrained by heterogeneity among patients within the CVID cohort.

Reading from cysteine to phenylalanine, the CDR3 counts 16 amino acids. Of the CDR3's DNA, 39 bases were read; they are in frame from base 1. V loses 5 bases at its end and J loses 1 base; junction bases beyond the gene matches: 12. In the germline V gene (reference sequence), CDR1 corresponds to DFQATT and CDR2 to SNEGSKA. CVID was diagnosed by standard criteria: serum IgG, IgA and/or IgM reduced below normal range, plus specific antibody deficiency. A total of around 44 subjects (approximately 15 female and 29 male; age range roughly 8 to 70 years, mean age roughly 40) were included in the CVID group. Both CVID patients and healthy controls were predominantly of Caucasian heritage. At the time of study participation, every CVID subject had been on replacement immunoglobulin therapy for at least one year. At the time of blood collection, no CVID subject was ill or was being treated with immunomodulatory or immunosuppressive medication. Heparinized peripheral whole blood samples of about 4.5 to 8.5 ml were obtained from each donor. Genomic DNA from adults with common variable immune deficiency (CVID) and from healthy adult controls was used to sequence TCRbeta CDR3 repertoires. Diluted blood was density-centrifuged over Hypaque 1077 or Ficoll-Paque to isolate peripheral blood mononuclear cells. Genomic DNA was obtained from unsorted mononuclear cells using either Qiagen column purification or a centrifugation-based method.

This clone was observed at least ten times. The target of this receptor is not known. The CDR3 goes on 3 residues after the read ends, and that part is filled in from the germline J gene. Equivalent amounts of genomic DNA from CVID and control samples were used as sequencing input. For every sample, a 60 bp segment covering the rearranged TCRbeta CDR3 region was amplified and then sequenced. The immunoSEQ assay, a bias-corrected multiplex PCR combined with high-throughput sequencing, was used for TCRbeta amplification. Regarding the original processing steps: Every unique nucleotide sequence was considered a clone and was annotated with V, D and J genes, copy number and frequency. Sequences were labeled productive if in frame, and non-productive if out of frame or containing stop codons. As previously described, clonality was computed from Shannon's entropy. The predicted amino acid sequences of productive clones were used to derive mean CDR3 Kyte-Doolittle hydropathy. The R hclust function was used to hierarchically cluster scaled V gene usage with Manhattan distance and complete linkage. To assess clone sharing by CDR3 amino acid sequence, 12 repertoires per group were resampled over 100 rounds. Repertoires were searched for approximately 70 published EBV-specific and fewer than 300 published CMV-specific TCRbeta sequences. Analysis left out a couple of CVID samples that produced under 10,000 sequences, so about 41 CVID repertoires remained. TCRdb provides this immuneACCESS table in a form limited to in-frame rearrangements. Some clones are lacking; in checked studies, under half of them reflect an unresolved V gene, and why the rest are absent is not known. V, J and clone size are taken as reported in that table, and D and trimming were inferred from the DNA itself. There are fewer than 40,000 clones in this sample, and none of them is a singleton. The ten most abundant clones make up around 7% of the sample.

The receptor chain draws on TRBV20-1 and TRBJ2-5, with 8 bases aligning to TRBD2. The sequenced sample consisted of peripheral blood mononuclear cells. This sequence was found in a human donor with common variable immunodeficiency. The CDR3 amino acid sequence is: CSAHGAGARAQETQYF. The covered CDR3 bases are TGCAGTGCTCACGGAGCGGGAGCTAGGGCCCAAGAGACC.